Below are 17 T cell receptor beta chains sequenced from a single sample in a study of blood T cell repertoires in COVID-19 (dated by TCRdb to the early 2020s). The library was produced with the immunoSEQ multiplex PCR assay. This is the immuneACCESS table as TCRdb keeps it, with only in-frame sequences that have V and J called. A part of the clones is gone; compared with another copy, unresolved V genes explain less than half, and the rest is unexplained. The sample contains around 250,000 clones, about 87% of them found a single time. Around 1.2% of the sample is in the top ten clones. Specimen: PBMCs or T cells enriched from blood (not recorded which). These TCRs come from a woman in her thirties or forties with acute COVID-19.

This chain joins TRBV15 and TRBJ2-3, with 10 bases matching TRBD2. The germline CDR1 and CDR2 sequences are LNHNV and YYDKDF (reference sequence). V shed 4 bases, J shed 2 bases, and the junction held 3 bases outside the gene matches. The CDR3 is 15 amino acids. CDR3 coding DNA: TGTGCCACCAGCAAAGGACTAGCGGCCACAGATACGCAGTATTTT. Translated: CATSKGLAATDTQYF.

The V and J genes are TRBV14 and TRBJ2-2; D might be TRBD2 (5 bases). The CDR3 has 13 amino acids. With 2 bases removed from V and 6 bases from J, the gap between germline ends came to 7 bases. Germline assignment: CDR1 SGHDN and CDR2 FVKESK. In DNA form, the CDR3 reads TGTGCCAGCAGCCAAACCGGGGCCGGGGAGCTGTTTTTT. Translating gives CASSQTGAGELFF.

This sequence joins TRBV7-2 and TRBJ1-1; the match to TRBD1 covers 7 bases. Trimming took 7 bases from V and 3 from J; bases not matched to a gene: 5. There are 13 residues in the CDR3. Germline V gene sequence: CDR1 SGHTA, CDR2 FQGNSA. The CDR3 sequence is CASKTGTDTEAFF. The CDR3 coding sequence is TGTGCCAGCAAAACCGGGACAGACACTGAAGCTTTCTTT.

This clone was found a few times. This chain connects TRBV5-1 to TRBJ1-2; D is unresolved. The CDR3 length is 14 residues. The germline CDR1 and CDR2 sequences are SGHRS and YFSETQ. V lost 4 bases to trimming and J lost 1 base, with 11 bases between them. The CDR3, as DNA: TGCGCCAGCAGCCCCGAGGTGGTTAACTATGGCTACACCTTC. The encoded protein is CASSPEVVNYGYTF.

DNA of the CDR3: TGCAGCGTTAATCGCGCGACAGCAAACACTGAAGCTTTCTTT. Its translation: CSVNRATANTEAFF. The V call is TRBV29-1, the J call TRBJ1-1, with D possibly TRBD1 on 5 matching bases. The CDR3 sequence is 14 residues long. From germline, CDR1 is SQVTM and CDR2 ANQGSEA. V was clipped by 5 bases and J by 2 bases, with 15 bases between them.

The chain carries TRBV28 and TRBJ1-2; possibly TRBD1 for D (6 bases). Trimming took 7 bases from V and 5 from J, leaving 11 bases between them. Germline V gene data show CDR1 as MDHEN and CDR2 as SYDVKM. CDR3 length: 12 residues. The CDR3: CASKQGRYGYTF. CDR3 sequence (DNA): TGTGCCAGCAAACAGGGAAGATATGGCTACACCTTC.

This CDR3 reads CAWSRRAATNEKLFF. DNA of the CDR3: TGTGCCTGGAGTAGGAGGGCGGCAACTAATGAAAAACTGTTTTTT. The genes are TRBV30 and TRBJ1-4, with D unclear. The V end lost 2 bases, the J end lost 0 bases, and 10 bases lay between the germline ends. Germline V gene lookup returns CDR1 GTSNPN and CDR2 SVGIG (reference sequence). This CDR3 is 15 amino acids long.

J is TRBJ2-2 and V is TRBV4-1; 15 nucleotides line up with TRBD2. This CDR3 comprises 18 residues. J gave up 3 bases and V 6 bases, and 8 bases lay outside the gene matches. Germline V gene lookup returns CDR1 MGHRA and CDR2 YSYEKL. The CDR3 is CASSRTSGRADYTGELFF. The CDR3 nucleotides are TGCGCCAGCAGTCGGACTAGCGGGAGGGCAGATTACACCGGGGAGCTGTTTTTT.

The chain joins TRBV19 to TRBJ1-5; no clear D gene. CDR3 length: 14 residues. The V end was cut by 10 bases, the J end by 5 bases, with 18 bases between. The germline gives CDR1 LNHDA, CDR2 SQIVND (reference sequence). The CDR3 protein is CATRGMMNYQPQHF. CDR3 DNA sequence: TGTGCCACTCGAGGGATGATGAATTATCAGCCCCAGCATTTT.

The V and J genes are TRBV2 and TRBJ2-7; D unclear. The germline V gene has CDR1 SNHLY and CDR2 FYNNEI. Trimming took off 5 bases at V and 3 bases at J, with 11 bases between the two ends. The CDR3 covers 13 residues. CDR3 sequence reads: CASSLSYGYEQYF. The CDR3 bases are TGTGCCAGCAGTTTAAGCTATGGCTACGAGCAGTACTTC. The complete variable domain, with remaining parts taken from reference TRBV2 and TRBJ2-7, reads EPEVTQTPSHQVTQMGQEVILRCVPISNHLYFYWYRQILGQKVEFLVSFYNNEISEKSEIFDDQFSVERPDGSNFTLKIRSTKLEDSAMYFCASSLSYGYEQYFGPGTRLTVT.

V is TRBV5-4 and J is TRBJ2-7; TRBD1 aligns across 10 bases. Germline V gene data show CDR1 as SGHNT and CDR2 as YYREEE (reference sequence). The CDR3 runs to 16 residues. V trimming: 3 bases; J trimming: 3 bases; junction bases outside the gene matches: 9. The CDR3 region is CASSWDAGTGDYEQYV. The CDR3 DNA reads as TGTGCCAGCAGCTGGGACGCCGGGACAGGGGACTACGAGCAGTACGTC.

The J gene is TRBJ2-1, the V gene TRBV7-2; D call uncertain. The germline V and J ends were trimmed by 3 bases and 0 bases, with 9 bases remaining between them. This CDR3 region has 15 residues. The germline V gene encodes CDR1 SGHTA and CDR2 FQGNSA. The CDR3, as DNA: TGTGCCAGCAGCTTCGCACCTAGCTCCTACAATGAGCAGTTCTTC. Its protein is CASSFAPSSYNEQFF. The complete variable domain, with remaining parts taken from reference TRBV7-2 and TRBJ2-1, reads GAGVSQSPSNKVTEKGKDVELRCDPISGHTALYWYRQSLGQGLEFLIYFQGNSAPDKSGLPSDRFSAERTGGSVSTLTIQRTQQEDSAVYLCASSFAPSSYNEQFFGPGTRLTVL.

This chain connects TRBV5-1 to TRBJ2-3; D is uncertain. The CDR3 contains 18 residues. In germline, CDR1 is SGHRS, CDR2 YFSETQ. V was pared by 4 bases and J by 2 bases, with 23 bases between. The CDR3 loop is CASSLFGPNIAPTDTQYF. Written as DNA, the CDR3 is TGCGCCAGCAGCCTATTTGGGCCTAATATCGCCCCCACAGATACGCAGTATTTT.

The rearrangement uses TRBV28 and TRBJ2-1; TRBD2 matches at 14 bases. From germline, CDR1 is MDHEN and CDR2 SYDVKM. Unmatched junction bases numbered 4, after V lost 3 bases and J lost 6 bases. This CDR3 region has 16 residues. The CDR3 sequence is CASSLGLAGVFNEQFF. The CDR3 coding sequence is TGTGCCAGCAGTTTGGGACTAGCGGGAGTCTTCAATGAGCAGTTCTTC.

The gene calls are TRBV12-5 and TRBJ2-5; D remains unclear. CDR3 length equals 12 residues. Between the trimmed V and J ends, which lost 0 bases and 5 bases, there was a span of 4 bases. Per germline, CDR1 LGHNT and CDR2 FRNRAP. The CDR3 loop reads CASGLVSETQYF. CDR3 DNA: TGTGCTAGTGGTTTGGTAAGCGAGACCCAGTACTTC.

In its sample, this clone was seen once. The rearrangement links TRBV19 to TRBJ2-7, with no clear D. Trimming left V 2 bases short and J 2 bases short, with 10 bases between. The CDR3 runs 14 residues. Germline V gene data show CDR1 as LNHDA and CDR2 as SQIVND (reference sequence). In nucleotides, the CDR3 is TGTGCCAGTAGTATACCAACACGTCCCTACGAGCAGTACTTC. It codes for CASSIPTRPYEQYF.

The J gene is TRBJ2-3, the V gene TRBV7-9, with D possibly TRBD2 on 6 matching bases. Germline V gene data show CDR1 as SEHNR and CDR2 as FQNEAQ (reference sequence). The CDR3 extends over 14 amino acids. Trimming left V 3 bases short and J 0 bases short, with 7 bases between. Here the CDR3 reads CASSFSGSTDTQYF. CDR3 nucleotides: TGTGCCAGCAGCTTTAGCGGAAGCACAGATACGCAGTATTTT.